The 30 T cell receptor beta chains given below trace back to one sample, sequenced in a study of blood T cell repertoires in COVID-19. Clones were read by immunoSEQ multiplex PCR, and TCRdb kept only the in-frame ones, dropping some. The table records a few hundred thousand clones, around 83% of them present only once. Sequencing was performed on peripheral blood. The receptors originated from a woman aged 45-65 years with COVID-19, enrolled during active disease.

This clone was recorded only once. This sequence joins TRBV5-1 and TRBJ2-2, with a weak D call TRBD1 (5 bases). This CDR3 spans 16 amino acids. Germline loops: CDR1 SGHRS, CDR2 YFSETQ. Trimming cost V 5 bases and J 5 bases, with 19 bases left between them. The CDR3, as DNA: TGCGCCAGCAGGGCCCAGGGTATGCCCCTAACCGGGGAGCTGTTTTTT. This gives the protein CASRAQGMPLTGELFF.

The V call is TRBV23-1, the J call TRBJ1-6; the match to TRBD1 covers 9 bases. TRBV23-1 is assigned to the ORF class and has an uncertain function. Trimming cost V 2 bases and J 10 bases; bases outside gene matches: 21. The CDR3 runs to 20 residues. For the CDR3, the DNA is TGCGCCAGCAGTCAACGCCCACCGGGACAGGGCCCTCGCGTGGAGTCACCCCTCCACTTT. Protein product: CASSQRPPGQGPRVESPLHF.

The rearrangement links TRBV20-1 to TRBJ2-5, with D possibly being TRBD2 (5 bases). The CDR3 extends over 11 amino acids. CDR1 is DFQATT, CDR2 SNEGSKA, per germline (reference sequence). CDR3 sequence (DNA): TGCAGCGCAGCGGCCGGGGAGACCCAGTACTTC. Protein product: CSAAAGETQYF.

V and J are TRBV9 and TRBJ1-1; D is possibly TRBD1 (5 bases). Trimming left V 4 bases short and J 2 bases short, with 15 bases between. The CDR3 extends over 15 amino acids. Germline CDR1 is SGDLS and CDR2 is YYNGEE. CDR3 in DNA: TGTGCCAGCAGCCCACGGGGGGGAGGAAACACTGAAGCTTTCTTT. The encoded protein is CASSPRGGGNTEAFF.

This sequence joins TRBV24-1 and TRBJ2-5, with D unclear. The CDR3 is made up of 12 amino acids. Trimming took 1 base from V and 6 from J, leaving 5 bases between them. Per germline, CDR1 KGHDR and CDR2 SFDVKD. The CDR3 DNA sequence: TGTGCCACCAGTGATTTCCAGAAGACCCAGTACTTC. This encodes CATSDFQKTQYF.

V is TRBV11-2 and J is TRBJ2-7, with 9 bases that match TRBD1. CDR1 is SGHAT and CDR2 is FQNNGV in the germline V gene. Unmatched junction bases numbered 6, after V lost 5 bases and J lost 4 bases. CDR3 length: 14 amino acids. The CDR3 here is CASSRRDREYEQYF. The DNA for the CDR3 is TGTGCCAGCAGCCGCCGGGACAGGGAATACGAGCAGTACTTC. The variable domain in full, with the rest retrieved from reference TRBV11-2 and TRBJ2-7, is EAGVAQSPRYKIIEKRQSVAFWCNPISGHATLYWYQQILGQGPKLLIQFQNNGVVDDSQLPKDRFSAERLKGVDSTLKIQPAKLEDSAVYLCASSRRDREYEQYFGPGTRLTVT.

This sequence joins TRBV7-8 and TRBJ1-1, with no clear D. V was pared by 0 bases and J by 1 base, with 18 bases between. Germline V gene lookup returns CDR1 SGHVS and CDR2 FQNEAQ. The CDR3 consists of 18 residues. In DNA, the CDR3 is TGTGCCAGCAGCTTAGCACCCAGCGTACTCCAAGCGAACACTGAAGCTTTCTTT. Translating it yields CASSLAPSVLQANTEAFF.

The chain is built from TRBV10-1 and TRBJ2-2; 10 nucleotides line up with TRBD1. V lost 4 bases and J lost 5; bases outside the gene matches: 4. Germline CDR1 is WNHNN and CDR2 is SYGVQD (reference sequence). This CDR3 is built from 15 residues. The CDR3 here is CASSGGTGDTGELFF. Here the CDR3 DNA reads TGCGCCAGCAGTGGGGGGACAGGGGATACCGGGGAGCTGTTTTTT.

The chain recombines TRBV25-1 with TRBJ2-5; TRBD1 aligns across 9 bases. J gave up 5 bases and V 6 bases, and 13 bases lay outside the gene matches. The CDR3 spans 16 residues. Germline V gene lookup returns CDR1 MGHDK and CDR2 SYGVNS. The CDR3 loop is CASRNDRGAGRETQYF. The CDR3 DNA reads as TGTGCCAGCAGGAACGACAGGGGGGCGGGGAGGGAGACCCAGTACTTC.

The chain recombines TRBV6-5 with TRBJ2-1; D perhaps matches TRBD1 (5 bases). This CDR3 has 16 residues. The V end lost 1 base, the J end lost 5 bases, and 15 bases lay between the germline ends. Germline lookup yields CDR1 MNHEY and CDR2 SVGAGI. In DNA form, the CDR3 reads TGTGCCAGCAGTTACTTAGGGCAGGGTACGGACAATGAGCAGTTCTTC. This translates into CASSYLGQGTDNEQFF.

This chain links TRBV29-1 with TRBJ1-1; 8 bases are a match to TRBD1. Germline V gives CDR1 SQVTM, CDR2 ANQGSEA. The CDR3 is 11 residues long. V lost 3 bases, J lost 11 bases, and 5 bases stayed unmatched. This CDR3 reads CSVEWDRRAFF. The CDR3 DNA reads TGCAGCGTTGAGTGGGACAGGCGGGCTTTCTTT. Variable domain in full (rest from reference TRBV29-1 and TRBJ1-1): SAVISQKPSRDICQRGTSLTIQCQVDSQVTMMFWYRQQPGQSLTLIATANQGSEATYESGFVIDKFPISRPNLTFSTLTVSNMSPEDSSIYLCSVEWDRRAFFGQGTRLTVV.

CDR3 nucleotides: TGTGCCAGCAGCCCCGGGACTAGCGAGTACAATGAGCAGTTCTTC. Translated, it gives CASSPGTSEYNEQFF. This chain uses TRBV13 with TRBJ2-1; 10 nucleotides match TRBD2. Germline trimming cut 5 bases from V and 4 bases from J; bases unmatched to any gene: 5. Germline V CDR1 and CDR2: PRHDT, FYEKMQ (reference sequence). This CDR3 contains 15 residues.

The sample holds one count of this clone. The CDR3, as DNA: TGTGCCAGCAGTGGCTCAAAAGAGACCCAGTACTTC. Protein sequence: CASSGSKETQYF. The chain joins TRBV12-3 or TRBV12-4 to TRBJ2-5; no clear D. V lost 5 bases to trimming and J lost 3 bases, with 7 bases between them. This CDR3 region has 12 residues.

The V call is TRBV5-1, the J call TRBJ2-2, with D hard to call. V lost 5 bases to trimming and J lost 4 bases, with 12 bases between them. Germline loops: CDR1 SGHRS, CDR2 YFSETQ. The CDR3 extends over 14 amino acids. The CDR3 reads CASRYSLVTGELFF. CDR3 nucleotide sequence: TGCGCCAGCAGGTACTCACTCGTCACCGGGGAGCTGTTTTTT.

The V and J genes are TRBV28 and TRBJ1-2, with 8 bases lining up with TRBD1. This CDR3 region has 14 residues. Trimming removed 3 bases from V and 5 bases from J; junction bases left unmatched: 5. Germline CDR1 MDHEN, CDR2 SYDVKM. The CDR3 nucleotides are TGTGCCAGCAGTTTGCAGGGGGCGGGATATGGCTACACCTTC. Residues: CASSLQGAGYGYTF.

This clone was observed a single time. V and J are TRBV2 and TRBJ1-1; D gene unclear. This CDR3 region has 13 residues. The germline V gene encodes CDR1 SNHLY and CDR2 FYNNEI. Trimming removed 3 bases at V and 2 bases at J, with 7 bases between. As DNA, the CDR3 is TGTGCCAGCAGTGAGGAGCGTAACACTGAAGCTTTCTTT. Translating gives CASSEERNTEAFF.

This sequence joins TRBV7-8 and TRBJ2-7; D remains ambiguous. Germline V CDR1 and CDR2: SGHVS, FQNEAQ. Trimming shortened V by 2 bases and J by 3 bases, and 17 bases separated the two germline ends. This CDR3 has 16 amino acids. The CDR3 bases are TGTGCCAGCAGCTTATCGAGCACTCTAACCCGCTACGAGCAGTACTTC. This codes for CASSLSSTLTRYEQYF.

The chain combines TRBV11-3 with TRBJ1-3; the D is unclear. Per germline, CDR1 SGHNT and CDR2 YENEEA. The ends were cut back, 0 bases at V and 0 bases at J, with 6 bases in the middle. The CDR3 has 15 residues. The CDR3: CASSLDSSSGNTIYF. CDR3 nucleotides: TGTGCCAGCAGCTTAGATTCGTCCTCTGGAAACACCATATATTTT. The full variable domain, in which reference TRBV11-3 and TRBJ1-3 provide the parts outside the CDR3, is EAGVVQSPRYKIIEKKQPVAFWCNPISGHNTLYWYLQNLGQGPELLIRYENEEAVDDSQLPKDRFSAERLKGVDSTLKIQPAELGDSAVYLCASSLDSSSGNTIYFGEGSWLTVV.

This clone has more than one count but fewer than ten. This CDR3 is CASSLAGYLPGELFF. In DNA form, the CDR3 reads TGTGCCAGCAGTCTAGCGGGGTATCTTCCCGGGGAGCTGTTTTTT. The genes are TRBV27 and TRBJ2-2; TRBD2 aligns across 9 bases. This CDR3 region has 15 residues. V dropped 5 bases and J dropped 6; count of bases not matched to a gene: 7. CDR1 is MNHEY, CDR2 SMNVEV, per germline (reference sequence).

V usage is TRBV5-4 and J usage is TRBJ2-7, with a possible D match to TRBD1 (5 bases). This CDR3 comprises 14 residues. CDR1 is SGHNT and CDR2 is YYREEE in the germline V gene (reference sequence). The ends were cut back, 0 bases at V and 0 bases at J, with 7 bases in the middle. The CDR3 is CASSLDRSSYEQYV. CDR3 bases: TGTGCCAGCAGCTTGGACAGGAGCTCCTACGAGCAGTACGTC.

The chain couples TRBV27 to TRBJ2-5; 10 bases fit TRBD1. J was trimmed by 3 bases and V by 4 bases; bases with no gene match: 5. Germline V lookup: CDR1 MNHEY, CDR2 SMNVEV (reference sequence). The CDR3 totals 15 residues. CDR3 nucleotide sequence: TGTGCCAGCAGTTCTCCGGGACAGGGGAAAGAGACCCAGTACTTC. Residues: CASSSPGQGKETQYF.

This rearrangement joins TRBV2 to TRBJ2-3; 10 bases line up with TRBD1. The germline V gene encodes CDR1 SNHLY and CDR2 FYNNEI. CDR3 size: 16 residues. V lost 8 bases, J lost 3 bases, and 11 bases stayed unmatched. CDR3 loop: CASGWGRTGGTDTQYF. The CDR3 region has the DNA TGTGCCAGCGGGTGGGGACGGACAGGGGGGACAGATACGCAGTATTTT.

In this sample, this clone turned up once. This chain joins TRBV7-8 and TRBJ1-2, with 7 positions matching TRBD1. Germline V CDR1 and CDR2: SGHVS, FQNEAQ. The V segment lost 5 bases and the J segment 5 bases; nucleotides outside the gene matches: 11. The CDR3 totals 15 residues. The CDR3 DNA reads TGTGCCAGCAGCCTCCGACAGGGTGGGGGTTATGGCTACACCTTC. Translated: CASSLRQGGGYGYTF.

The chain recombines TRBV10-3 with TRBJ2-1; 14 bases map to TRBD2. Germline CDR1 and CDR2: ENHRY and SYGVKD. The CDR3 covers 18 residues. V was pared by 6 bases and J by 0 bases, with 7 bases of the junction left unmatched. CDR3 sequence reads: CAIRATSGGAVSYNEQFF. The CDR3 DNA sequence: TGTGCCATCAGGGCGACTAGCGGGGGGGCGGTCTCCTACAATGAGCAGTTCTTC.

The chain carries TRBV19 and TRBJ2-1; D possibly corresponds to TRBD2 (7 bases). Germline CDR1 is LNHDA and CDR2 is SQIVND (reference sequence). The CDR3 runs 13 residues. With 6 bases removed from V and 8 bases from J, the gap between germline ends came to 14 bases. CDR3 loop: CASRRGGADEQFF. The CDR3 DNA is TGTGCCAGTAGAAGAGGGGGGGCAGATGAGCAGTTCTTC.

V gene TRBV19 combines with J gene TRBJ2-7; 10 positions agree with TRBD2. Germline assignment: CDR1 LNHDA and CDR2 SQIVND (reference sequence). This CDR3 contains 15 residues. V was clipped by 5 bases and J by 3 bases; unmatched bases: 7. CDR3 bases: TGTGCCAGTAGTCCCTCACTAGCGGGATACTACGAGCAGTACGTC. Amino acid sequence: CASSPSLAGYYEQYV.

This chain connects TRBV5-5 to TRBJ1-2; 7 nucleotides align to TRBD1. Germline CDR1 SGHKS, CDR2 YYEKEE (reference sequence). This CDR3 contains 14 residues. Trimming cost V 4 bases and J 7 bases; bases outside gene matches: 10. DNA of the CDR3: TGTGCCAGCAGCCCAGACCCGGACAGGTTTGGCTACACCTTC. Its translation is CASSPDPDRFGYTF. The full variable domain, in which reference TRBV5-5 and TRBJ1-2 provide the parts outside the CDR3, is DAGVTQSPTHLIKTRGQQVTLRCSPISGHKSVSWYQQVLGQGPQFIFQYYEKEERGRGNFPDRFSARQFPNYSSELNVNALLLGDSALYLCASSPDPDRFGYTFGSGTRLTVV.

The J gene is TRBJ2-3, the V gene TRBV11-1; no clear D. CDR3 size: 15 residues. CDR1 and CDR2 from the germline V gene are SGHAT and FQDESV (reference sequence). V gave up 1 base and J gave up 2 bases, with 10 bases separating them. The CDR3 DNA sequence: TGTGCCAGCAGCTTAGGTTACCAGATCACAGATACGCAGTATTTT. This codes for CASSLGYQITDTQYF.

This clone appeared once. The rearrangement joins TRBV15 to TRBJ1-4; D perhaps matches TRBD1 (6 bases). The CDR3 consists of 16 residues. V lost 1 base to trimming and J lost 8 bases, with 17 bases between them. CDR1 LNHNV and CDR2 YYDKDF come from the germline V gene (reference sequence). The CDR3, as DNA: TGTGCCACCAGCAGAGGACGGACAAACCAGGGGGAAAAACTGTTTTTT. Translation: CATSRGRTNQGEKLFF.

This chain joins TRBV28 and TRBJ1-6; 7 bases are a match to TRBD1. The CDR3 consists of 17 residues. V was clipped by 3 bases and J by 4 bases; unmatched bases: 9. Germline V gene lookup returns CDR1 MDHEN and CDR2 SYDVKM. CDR3 protein: CASSFPRTGQYNSPLHF. DNA for the CDR3: TGTGCCAGCAGTTTTCCCCGGACAGGACAGTATAATTCACCCCTCCACTTT.